Shown below are 21 T cell receptor beta chains from a single sample sequenced in a study of human T cells and chemical hapten exposure. TCRdb reprocessed the RACE reads with MiXCR, giving one entry per CDR3 protein. The table shows 150,000 to 200,000 distinct CDR3 sequences, with more than 20% occurring only once. Noted time point: patch test 3, about 24 weeks after DPC sensitization. Noted treatment: therapeutic diphenylcyclopropenone sensitization with weekly scalp DPC. Here the sequenced sample was whole blood, taken in connection with sensitization to the hapten diphenylcyclopropenone (DPC). The source of these receptors is a woman between 35 and 50 years old with alopecia areata. Some clones in this sample may be carry-over from other donors' samples.

The chain couples TRBV9 to TRBJ2-3; no clear D. The germline CDR1 and CDR2 sequences are SGDLS and YYNGEE. With 7 bases removed from V and 2 bases from J, the gap between germline ends came to 11 bases. The CDR3 extends over 13 amino acids. The CDR3 is CASSDGPTDTQYF. In nucleotides, the CDR3 is TGTGCCAGCTCTGACGGCCCCACAGATACGCAGTATTTT.

The genes are TRBV12-3 or TRBV12-4 and TRBJ1-2; D unresolved. The CDR3 spans 14 residues. The V gene lost 3 bases and the J gene lost 2 bases, with 10 bases spanning the gap. This CDR3 reads CASSLSGINYGYTF. CDR3 DNA sequence: TGTGCCAGCAGTTTGTCTGGAATAAACTATGGCTACACCTTC.

This clonotype occurred a few times. The CDR3 sequence: CASSSDSANWGYTF. The CDR3 DNA is TGTGCCAGCAGCTCTGACAGCGCTAACTGGGGCTACACCTTC. The chain uses TRBV7-2 and TRBJ1-2; D is possibly TRBD1 (5 bases). The V gene lost 4 bases and the J gene lost 8 bases, with 17 bases spanning the gap. The CDR3 has 14 residues. CDR1 is SGHTA and CDR2 is FQGNSA in the germline V gene.

This clonotype was observed many times. The gene calls are TRBV29-1 and TRBJ2-7; D is perhaps TRBD1 (5 bases). This CDR3 comprises 13 residues. Germline V gene sequence: CDR1 SQVTM, CDR2 ANQGSEA. The V and J ends lost 6 bases and 3 bases respectively, with 15 bases between them. CDR3 nucleotide sequence: TGCAGCGTCGCAACAACTCAGGGCTACGAGCAGTACTTC. Translation gives CSVATTQGYEQYF.

The V gene is TRBV7-9, the J gene TRBJ2-7; 8 bases line up with TRBD1. From germline, CDR1 is SEHNR and CDR2 FQNEAQ (reference sequence). CDR3 length equals 15 residues. With V trimmed by 6 bases and J by 3 bases, 10 bases remained unmatched. The CDR3 DNA is TGTGCCAGCAGTTTCCCCGGGACAGGAGTCTACGAGCAGTACTTC. This encodes CASSFPGTGVYEQYF.

The rearrangement links TRBV6-5 to TRBJ1-4; D gene uncertain. CDR1 is MNHEY and CDR2 is SVGAGI in the germline V gene. V was trimmed by 8 bases and J by 8 bases, leaving 15 bases between them. The CDR3 has 13 residues. Here the CDR3 DNA reads TGTGCCAGCGGACGGGTGGCAGGAGAAAAACTGTTTTTT. As protein: CASGRVAGEKLFF.

This clonotype showed up just a few times. The chain recombines TRBV29-1 with TRBJ2-2; D is perhaps TRBD2 (5 bases). This CDR3 has 12 amino acids. V was clipped by 6 bases and J by 6 bases, with 11 bases between them. Germline V gives CDR1 SQVTM, CDR2 ANQGSEA. The chain's CDR3 is CSVGSGAGELFF. Written as DNA, the CDR3 is TGCAGCGTCGGTTCCGGGGCCGGGGAGCTGTTTTTT.

This clonotype was seen many times. The rearrangement joins TRBV5-6 to TRBJ2-1, with D unresolved. There are 14 residues in the CDR3. The V gene lost 0 bases and the J gene lost 9 bases, with 13 bases spanning the gap. The germline CDR1 and CDR2 sequences are SGHDT and YYEEEE. CDR3 nucleotide sequence: TGTGCCAGCAGCTTGGCCGACGCCTGGAGTGAGCAGTTCTTC. Its translation is CASSLADAWSEQFF. Together with reference TRBV5-6 and TRBJ2-1, the CDR3 gives the full variable domain: DAGVTQSPTHLIKTRGQQVTLRCSPKSGHDTVSWYQQALGQGPQFIFQYYEEEERQRGNFPDRFSGHQFPNYSSELNVNALLLGDSALYLCASSLADAWSEQFFGPGTRLTVL.

This chain uses TRBV2 with TRBJ1-6; TRBD1 aligns across 9 bases. In germline, CDR1 is SNHLY, CDR2 FYNNEI. The CDR3 totals 15 residues. The V segment lost 6 bases and the J segment 9 bases; nucleotides outside the gene matches: 9. The CDR3 DNA reads as TGTGCCAGCAGGCGGGACAGGGTTCAGCTTTCACCCCTCCACTTT. Translated: CASRRDRVQLSPLHF.

This clonotype has more than one count but fewer than ten. The chain recombines TRBV6-6 with TRBJ2-1; unclear D gene. Germline V lookup: CDR1 MNHNY, CDR2 SVGAGI (reference sequence). This CDR3 is 14 amino acids long. Between the trimmed V and J ends, which lost 5 bases and 1 base, there was a span of 9 bases. CDR3 in amino acids: CASSVDGSYNEQFF. In DNA, the CDR3 is TGTGCCAGCAGTGTTGACGGATCCTACAATGAGCAGTTCTTC.

The chain links TRBV5-1 to TRBJ2-2; 7 bases are shared with TRBD1. J was trimmed by 5 bases and V by 1 base; bases with no gene match: 5. The CDR3 runs 15 residues. Looked up from germline, CDR1 is SGHRS and CDR2 is YFSETQ. The CDR3 loop reads CASSLRQGQTGELFF. The CDR3 nucleotides are TGCGCCAGCAGCTTGAGACAGGGTCAGACCGGGGAGCTGTTTTTT.

The chain combines TRBV25-1 with TRBJ2-7; D is undetermined. V shed 3 bases and J shed 6 bases, with 9 bases lying between them. CDR1 MGHDK and CDR2 SYGVNS come from the germline V gene. The CDR3 covers 12 residues. CDR3 coding DNA: TGTGCCAGCAGTGAGTCCGGATCCGAGCAGTACTTC. Amino acids: CASSESGSEQYF.

This chain joins TRBV18 and TRBJ1-5; 11 positions agree with TRBD1. J gave up 0 bases and V 0 bases, and 7 bases lay outside the gene matches. Germline V gives CDR1 KGHSH, CDR2 LQKENI. CDR3 length: 19 amino acids. CDR3 nucleotides: TGTGCCAGCTCACCACCGACCGGACAGGGGGCAGGTAGCAATCAGCCCCAGCATTTT. Protein: CASSPPTGQGAGSNQPQHF. Based on the CDR3 plus reference TRBV18 and TRBJ1-5, the full variable domain is NAGVMQNPRHLVRRRGQEARLRCSPMKGHSHVYWYRQLPEEGLKFMVYLQKENIIDESGMPKERFSAEFPKEGPSILRIQQVVRGDSAAYFCASSPPTGQGAGSNQPQHFGDGTRLSIL.

The chain has TRBV20-1 and TRBJ2-7, with TRBD2 matching over 12 bases. The CDR3 contains 14 residues. CDR1 and CDR2 (germline): DFQATT, SNEGSKA (reference sequence). After removal of 5 bases from V and 4 bases from J, the junction contained 6 bases not matched to a gene. Here the CDR3 DNA reads TGCAGTGCTGCCCTAGCGGGAGGGACTTACGAGCAGTACTTC. It translates to CSAALAGGTYEQYF.

This clonotype occurred many times. The V and J genes are TRBV5-1 and TRBJ2-1; D perhaps matches TRBD2 (5 bases). From germline, CDR1 is SGHRS and CDR2 YFSETQ. V lost 3 bases to trimming and J lost 1 base, with 8 bases between them. The CDR3 sequence is 14 residues long. This CDR3 is CASSSSGSYNEQFF. The CDR3 nucleotides read TGCGCCAGCAGCTCCAGCGGATCCTACAATGAGCAGTTCTTC.

V is TRBV7-2 and J is TRBJ2-5; no definite D call. This CDR3 spans 14 amino acids. Germline loops: CDR1 SGHTA, CDR2 FQGNSA. Trimming cost V 5 bases and J 1 base, with 11 bases left between them. CDR3 coding DNA: TGTGCCAGCAGCACCGGACCTCTCCAAGAGACCCAGTACTTC. It specifies CASSTGPLQETQYF.

The chain carries TRBV6-5 and TRBJ1-5, with 7 bases matching TRBD1. This CDR3 has 15 residues. Germline V gene sequence: CDR1 MNHEY, CDR2 SVGAGI. With 5 bases clipped from V and 2 bases from J, the junction kept 6 bases outside the gene matches. The CDR3 sequence: CASSRGLMGNQPQHF. The CDR3 bases are TGTGCCAGCAGTAGGGGGCTCATGGGCAATCAGCCCCAGCATTTT.

This clonotype has more than one count but fewer than ten. The chain joins TRBV28 to TRBJ2-7, with a tentative D call TRBD2 (6 bases). Per the germline V gene, CDR1 is MDHEN and CDR2 is SYDVKM. The CDR3 runs 18 residues. V shed 2 bases and J shed 3 bases, with 23 bases lying between them. CDR3: CASSLPSFLVAAHYEQYF. The CDR3 coding sequence is TGTGCCAGCAGTTTACCCTCCTTCCTGGTAGCGGCACACTACGAGCAGTACTTC.

The chain carries TRBV29-1 and TRBJ2-2; 8 bases map to TRBD2. V lost 5 bases to trimming and J lost 6 bases; unmatched junction nucleotides: 2. In germline, CDR1 is SQVTM, CDR2 ANQGSEA. The CDR3 loop spans 12 amino acids. The CDR3 is CSVLAGSGELFF. CDR3 nucleotide sequence: TGCAGCGTTTTAGCGGGATCCGGGGAGCTGTTTTTT.

The CDR3 DNA sequence: TGTGCCAGCAGTGGCTTGGGGGGCTCTGGAAACACCATATATTTT. Its translation is CASSGLGGSGNTIYF. The rearrangement links TRBV2 to TRBJ1-3; the D gene is possibly TRBD1 (5 bases). Trimming stripped 4 bases from V and 0 bases from J, with 10 bases between. This CDR3 comprises 15 residues. Germline-derived CDR1 and CDR2 are SNHLY and FYNNEI.

The V call is TRBV5-1, the J call TRBJ2-3; 7 bases fit TRBD2. CDR3 length: 14 residues. CDR1 and CDR2 (germline): SGHRS, YFSETQ. J lost 2 bases, V lost 2 bases, and 2 bases had no gene match. The CDR3 region is CASSFSGPTDTQYF. The CDR3 coding sequence is TGCGCCAGCAGCTTTAGCGGGCCCACAGATACGCAGTATTTT.